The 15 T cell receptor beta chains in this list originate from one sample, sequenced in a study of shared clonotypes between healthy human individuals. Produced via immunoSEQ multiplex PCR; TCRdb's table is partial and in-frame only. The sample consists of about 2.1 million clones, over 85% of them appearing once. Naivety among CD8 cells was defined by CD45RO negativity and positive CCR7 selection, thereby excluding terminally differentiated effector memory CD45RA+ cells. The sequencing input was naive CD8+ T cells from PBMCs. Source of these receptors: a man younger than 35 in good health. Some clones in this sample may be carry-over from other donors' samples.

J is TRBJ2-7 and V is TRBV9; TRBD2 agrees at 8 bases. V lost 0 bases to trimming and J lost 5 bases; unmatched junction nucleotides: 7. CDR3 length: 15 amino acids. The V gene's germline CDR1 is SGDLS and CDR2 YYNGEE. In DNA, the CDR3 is TGTGCCAGCAGCGTAGCGGCAGGCGGGAGGCACGAGCAGTACTTC. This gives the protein CASSVAAGGRHEQYF.

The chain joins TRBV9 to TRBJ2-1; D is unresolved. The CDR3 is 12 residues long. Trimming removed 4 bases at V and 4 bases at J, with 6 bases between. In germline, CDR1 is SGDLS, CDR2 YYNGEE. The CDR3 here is CASSLKYNEQFF. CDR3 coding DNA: TGTGCCAGCAGCTTAAAATACAATGAGCAGTTCTTC.

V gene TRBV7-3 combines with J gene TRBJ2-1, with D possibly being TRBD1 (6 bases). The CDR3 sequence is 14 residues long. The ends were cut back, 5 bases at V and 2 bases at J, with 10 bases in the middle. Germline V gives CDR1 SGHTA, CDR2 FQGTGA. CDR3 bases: TGTGCCAGCAGCGATCAGGGGACCTACAATGAGCAGTTCTTC. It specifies CASSDQGTYNEQFF.

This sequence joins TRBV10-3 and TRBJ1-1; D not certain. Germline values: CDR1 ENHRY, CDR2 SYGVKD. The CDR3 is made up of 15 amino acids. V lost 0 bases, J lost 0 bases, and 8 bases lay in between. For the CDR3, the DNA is TGTGCCATCAGTGAGTCGGTAGGAGTGAACACTGAAGCTTTCTTT. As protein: CAISESVGVNTEAFF.

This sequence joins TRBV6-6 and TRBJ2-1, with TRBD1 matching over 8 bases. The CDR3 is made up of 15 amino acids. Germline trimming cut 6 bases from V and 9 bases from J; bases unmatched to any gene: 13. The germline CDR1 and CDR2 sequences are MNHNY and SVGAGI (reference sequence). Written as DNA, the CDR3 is TGTGCCAGCAGGATATTGGGGACCACAGGGGGTGAGCAGTTCTTC. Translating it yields CASRILGTTGGEQFF.

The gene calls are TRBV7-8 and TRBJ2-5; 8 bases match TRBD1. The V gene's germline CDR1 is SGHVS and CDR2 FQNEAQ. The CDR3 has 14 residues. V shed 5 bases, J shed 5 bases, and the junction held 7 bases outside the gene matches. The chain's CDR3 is CASSPGQGGETQYF. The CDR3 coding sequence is TGTGCCAGCAGCCCAGGACAGGGTGGGGAGACCCAGTACTTC.

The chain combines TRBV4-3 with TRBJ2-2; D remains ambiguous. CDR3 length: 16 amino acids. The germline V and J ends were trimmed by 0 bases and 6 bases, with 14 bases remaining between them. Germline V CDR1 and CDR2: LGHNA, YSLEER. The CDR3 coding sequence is TGCGCCAGCAGCCAAGACATATCCTCCTGGGCCGGGGAGCTGTTTTTT. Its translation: CASSQDISSWAGELFF.

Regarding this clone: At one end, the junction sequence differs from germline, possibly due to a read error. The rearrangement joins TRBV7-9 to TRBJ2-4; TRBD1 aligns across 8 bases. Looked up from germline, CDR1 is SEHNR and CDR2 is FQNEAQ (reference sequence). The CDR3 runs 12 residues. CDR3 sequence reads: CASSLGGQVNHF. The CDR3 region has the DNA TGTGCCAGCAGCTTAGGGGGACAGGTAAACCACTTC.

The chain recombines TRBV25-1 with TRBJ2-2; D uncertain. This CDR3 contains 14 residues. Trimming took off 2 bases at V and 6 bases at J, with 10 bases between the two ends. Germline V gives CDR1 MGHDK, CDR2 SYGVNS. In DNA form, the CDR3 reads TGTGCCAGCAGTGAAGGGTGGGGATCCGGGGAGCTGTTTTTT. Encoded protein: CASSEGWGSGELFF.

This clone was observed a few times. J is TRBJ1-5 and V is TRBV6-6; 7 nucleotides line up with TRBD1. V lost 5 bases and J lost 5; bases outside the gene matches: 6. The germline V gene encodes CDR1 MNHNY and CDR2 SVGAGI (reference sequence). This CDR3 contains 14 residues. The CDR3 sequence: CASSTGQVDQPQHF. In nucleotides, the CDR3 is TGTGCCAGCAGTACCGGACAGGTGGATCAGCCCCAGCATTTT.

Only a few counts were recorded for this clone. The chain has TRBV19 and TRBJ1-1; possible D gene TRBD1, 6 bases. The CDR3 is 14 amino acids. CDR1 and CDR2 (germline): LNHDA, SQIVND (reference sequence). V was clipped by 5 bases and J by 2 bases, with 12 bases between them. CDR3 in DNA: TGTGCCAGTAGTGTAATGACAGGTAACACTGAAGCTTTCTTT. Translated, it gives CASSVMTGNTEAFF.

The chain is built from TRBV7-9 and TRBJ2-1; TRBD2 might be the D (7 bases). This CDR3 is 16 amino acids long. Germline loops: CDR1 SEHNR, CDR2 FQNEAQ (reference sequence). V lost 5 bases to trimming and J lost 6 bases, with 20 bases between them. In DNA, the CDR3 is TGTGCCAGCAGCCCACAGGGAGGGCCTTTCCCCAATGAGCAGTTCTTC. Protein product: CASSPQGGPFPNEQFF.

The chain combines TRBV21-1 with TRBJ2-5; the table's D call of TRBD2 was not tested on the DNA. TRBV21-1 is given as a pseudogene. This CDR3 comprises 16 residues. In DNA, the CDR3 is TGTGCCAGCAGCACGACTAGCGGGCCCCATCAAGAGACCCAGTACTTC. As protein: CASSTTSGPHQETQYF.

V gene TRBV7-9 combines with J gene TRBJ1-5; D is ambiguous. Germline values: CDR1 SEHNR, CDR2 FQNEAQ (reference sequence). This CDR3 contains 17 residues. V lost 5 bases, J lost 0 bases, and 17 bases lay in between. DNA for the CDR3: TGTGCCAGCAGCCCGATCGGGCAGCTCAATAGCAATCAGCCCCAGCATTTT. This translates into CASSPIGQLNSNQPQHF.

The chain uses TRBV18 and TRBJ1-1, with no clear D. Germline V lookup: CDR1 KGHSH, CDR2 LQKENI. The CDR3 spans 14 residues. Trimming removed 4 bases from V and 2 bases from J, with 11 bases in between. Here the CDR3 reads CASSQPAANTEAFF. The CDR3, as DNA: TGTGCCAGCTCACAACCGGCGGCCAACACTGAAGCTTTCTTT.